The clone carrying this T cell receptor beta chain was observed many times. This CDR3 region has 13 residues. After removal of 4 bases from V and 2 bases from J, the junction contained 2 bases not matched to a gene. In germline, CDR1 is WNHNN, CDR2 SYGVQD (reference sequence). The data were obtained in a study of molecular identifiers for immune sequencing clone quantification. Looking at the study overall: Replicates involved a five-way split of RNA from 20,000 or 100,000 naive CD8 cells, with sequencing of four.

When naive CD8 T cells were sorted, they were gated as CD8+CD4-CCR7+CD45RA+. A single record per CDR3 protein comes from TCRdb applying MiXCR to the PCR reads. The sample shows about 68,000 distinct CDR3 sequences, around 18% of them seen only once. The sequence was obtained from a human donor in good health. Some libraries in this study had Jurkat cell RNA spiked in. The sample was naive CD8+ T cells from blood, with Jurkat cell RNA spiked in. The sample's subset: FACS-sorted CD8+CD4-CCR7+CD45RA+ naive T cells. This rearrangement joins TRBV10-1 to TRBJ2-7; TRBD2 matches 7 bases. CDR3 nucleotide sequence: TGCGCCAGCAGTGCCGGGAGGACCTACGAGCAGTACTTC. Translated: CASSAGRTYEQYF.